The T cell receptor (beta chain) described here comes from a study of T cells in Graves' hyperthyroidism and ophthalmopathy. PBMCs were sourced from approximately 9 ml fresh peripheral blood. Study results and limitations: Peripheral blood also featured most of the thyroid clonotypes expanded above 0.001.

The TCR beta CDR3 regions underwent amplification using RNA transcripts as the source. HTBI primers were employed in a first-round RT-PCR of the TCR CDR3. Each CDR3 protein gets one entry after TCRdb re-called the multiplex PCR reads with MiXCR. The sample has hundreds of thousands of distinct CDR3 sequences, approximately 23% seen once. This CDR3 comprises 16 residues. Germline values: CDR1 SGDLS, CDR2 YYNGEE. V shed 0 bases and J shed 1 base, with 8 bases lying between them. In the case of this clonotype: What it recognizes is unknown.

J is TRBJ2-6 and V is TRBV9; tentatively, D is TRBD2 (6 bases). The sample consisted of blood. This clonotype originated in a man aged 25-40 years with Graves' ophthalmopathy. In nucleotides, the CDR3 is TGTGCCAGCAGCGTAGACAGCGGGTCTGGGGCCAACGTCCTGACTTTC. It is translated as CASSVDSGSGANVLTF.